Reported below is one T cell receptor beta chain. Produced via immunoSEQ multiplex PCR; TCRdb's table is partial and in-frame only. The sample shows about 76,000 clones, around 81% of them seen only once. The CDR3 spans 14 residues. V was clipped by 4 bases and J by 5 bases; unmatched bases: 7. CDR1 is LNHDA, CDR2 SQIVND, per germline (reference sequence). The data are from a study of radiotherapy plus CTLA-4 blockade in lung cancer. The sequencing used peripheral blood, collected from a patient treated with radiotherapy plus ipilimumab. The receptor was derived from a human donor with non-small cell lung cancer whose response to radiotherapy plus ipilimumab could not be evaluated. Some clones in this sample may be carry-over from other donors' samples. The chain recombines TRBV19 with TRBJ1-1, with 7 bases matching TRBD1. The DNA of the CDR3 is TGTGCCAGTAGTACAGGGGGGTTCGGGACTGAAGCTTTCTTT. Encoded protein: CASSTGGFGTEAFF.